This T cell receptor (beta chain) is from a study of T cells after yellow fever vaccination. The V end was cut by 6 bases, the J end by 4 bases, with 12 bases between. This CDR3 has 13 amino acids. Synthesis of TCR cDNA relied on 5'RACE template switching, which attached a universal primer site and UMIs. TCRdb reprocessed the 5' RACE reads via MiXCR and lists one record per CDR3 protein. The sample records hundreds of thousands of distinct CDR3 sequences, less than 4.5% being singletons. Whole-study results and caveats: FACS-sorted repertoires could harbor abundant contaminating bulk-population clonotypes. The secondary response peaked faster, at day 5 versus 15, but was weaker. Most primary-vaccination clones reappeared after the booster (approximately 95% CD4, 85% to 90% CD8).

Regarding this clonotype: The antigen remains unidentified.

The chain uses TRBV23-1 and TRBJ1-2; possible D gene TRBD1, 5 bases. TRBV23-1 is noted as an ORF with a role that remains uncertain. This TCR derives from a man aged 18 to 29 who received the YFV17D yellow fever vaccine. The sequencing used PBMCs, collected on the day of the yellow fever booster vaccination. This chain's CDR3 is CASRGPTVYGYTF. For the CDR3, the DNA is TGCGCCAGCAGGGGACCGACAGTCTATGGCTACACCTTC.